One sample yielded the 9 T cell receptor beta chains listed below, sequenced in a study of blood T cell repertoires in COVID-19. Data came from immunoSEQ multiplex PCR; TCRdb stores just in-frame clones and leaves some out. The sample lists 300,000 to 350,000 clones; roughly 89% were seen once. The sequencing input was peripheral blood. The receptor source for this set is a woman aged 55-69 years with COVID-19, enrolled during active disease.

This clone was counted once. The chain combines TRBV6-5 with TRBJ1-1, with 11 bases matching TRBD1. This CDR3 spans 16 amino acids. V was pared by 2 bases and J by 2 bases, with 4 bases of the junction left unmatched. Germline V gene lookup returns CDR1 MNHEY and CDR2 SVGAGI. The CDR3 DNA reads as TGTGCCAGCAGTTACACAAGGACAGGGGGCAACACTGAAGCTTTCTTT. Its protein is CASSYTRTGGNTEAFF.

The V and J genes are TRBV6-1 and TRBJ2-2, with 9 nucleotides matching TRBD1. The V segment lost 3 bases and the J segment 7 bases; nucleotides outside the gene matches: 6. Germline V CDR1 and CDR2: MNHNS, SASEGT. The CDR3 is 15 residues long. The CDR3, as DNA: TGTGCCAGCAGTGAGAAACAGGGGGCAATCGGGGAGCTGTTTTTT. It yields the protein CASSEKQGAIGELFF.

V is TRBV18 and J is TRBJ1-4, with 7 positions matching TRBD1. Germline CDR1 is KGHSH and CDR2 is LQKENI. The CDR3 is 13 residues long. V lost 4 bases, J lost 7 bases, and 3 bases stayed unmatched. The CDR3 protein is CASSRQGGEKLFF. CDR3 in DNA: TGTGCCAGCTCACGACAGGGTGGTGAAAAACTGTTTTTT.

The genes are TRBV10-1 and TRBJ1-4, with D unclear. With 0 bases removed from V and 7 bases from J, the gap between germline ends came to 12 bases. Germline V gives CDR1 WNHNN, CDR2 SYGVQD (reference sequence). The CDR3 is 15 amino acids. The CDR3 loop is CASSESGSRSEKLFF. The CDR3 DNA follows: TGCGCCAGCAGTGAGTCGGGCAGTCGATCTGAAAAACTGTTTTTT.

This chain connects TRBV23-1 to TRBJ1-5; 10 positions agree with TRBD1. TRBV23-1 is flagged as an ORF with uncertain function. This CDR3 spans 15 amino acids. V lost 6 bases to trimming and J lost 4 bases; unmatched junction nucleotides: 6. This CDR3 reads CASSQGQGINQPQHF. The CDR3 nucleotides are TGCGCCAGCAGCCAGGGACAGGGGATAAATCAGCCCCAGCATTTT.

V and J are TRBV11-2 and TRBJ1-1, with 7 nucleotides matching TRBD1. With V trimmed by 4 bases and J by 3 bases, 8 bases remained unmatched. CDR1 is SGHAT and CDR2 is FQNNGV in the germline V gene. This CDR3 has 15 amino acids. The DNA for the CDR3 is TGTGCCAGCAGCTCACCCCACAGGGGAGACACTGAAGCTTTCTTT. Translating gives CASSSPHRGDTEAFF. The complete variable domain, with remaining parts taken from reference TRBV11-2 and TRBJ1-1, reads EAGVAQSPRYKIIEKRQSVAFWCNPISGHATLYWYQQILGQGPKLLIQFQNNGVVDDSQLPKDRFSAERLKGVDSTLKIQPAKLEDSAVYLCASSSPHRGDTEAFFGQGTRLTVV.

The rearrangement uses TRBV5-1 and TRBJ1-4, with TRBD1 identical over 7 bases. This CDR3 is built from 15 residues. From germline, CDR1 is SGHRS and CDR2 YFSETQ. The V and J ends lost 4 bases and 7 bases, in that order; junction bases with no gene match: 10. This chain's CDR3 is CASSKRQGSSEKLFF. Written as DNA, the CDR3 is TGCGCCAGCAGCAAAAGACAGGGTTCTAGTGAAAAACTGTTTTTT. The whole variable domain, filled in from reference TRBV5-1 and TRBJ1-4, reads KAGVTQTPRYLIKTRGQQVTLSCSPISGHRSVSWYQQTPGQGLQFLFEYFSETQRNKGNFPGRFSGRQFSNSRSEMNVSTLELGDSALYLCASSKRQGSSEKLFFGSGTQLSVL.

The chain is built from TRBV7-9 and TRBJ1-6, with 9 bases identical to TRBD1. The CDR3 has 15 residues. The junction had 7 bases not matched to a gene; V was cut back by 5 bases and J by 8 bases. Germline assignment: CDR1 SEHNR and CDR2 FQNEAQ (reference sequence). CDR3 residues: CASSLGTGKYSPLHF. The CDR3 DNA is TGTGCCAGCAGCCTCGGGACAGGGAAGTATTCACCCCTCCACTTT.

The chain couples TRBV5-4 to TRBJ1-3; TRBD1 matches 7 bases. This CDR3 comprises 14 residues. CDR1 and CDR2 from the germline V gene are SGHNT and YYREEE (reference sequence). The junction had 4 bases not matched to a gene; V was cut back by 5 bases and J by 2 bases. The CDR3 is CASRPGQAGNTIYF. The CDR3 DNA follows: TGTGCCAGCAGGCCCGGACAGGCTGGAAACACCATATATTTT.